This T cell receptor beta chain was observed in a study of human T cells and chemical hapten exposure. For the study at large: Mostly female patients had alopecia areata, totalis or universalis.

The CDR3 runs to 16 residues. J gave up 1 base and V 3 bases, and 1 base lay outside the gene matches. The germline CDR1 and CDR2 sequences are KGHSH and LQKENI. Study-level points and caveats: Controls formed significantly fewer large CDR3 similarity clusters than expanded TCRs did.

This clonotype was seen a handful of times. What it binds is unknown. Time point given: patch test 2, 6 weeks after DPC sensitization. Treatment in this sample: therapeutic diphenylcyclopropenone sensitization with weekly scalp DPC. TCRdb itself ran the RACE reads through MiXCR, one entry per CDR3 protein. In the table there are approximately 28,000 distinct CDR3 sequences, 8.5% to 9.5% of which are singletons. The gene calls are TRBV18 and TRBJ2-6, with 9 bases fitting TRBD1. Sequenced material: whole blood, taken in connection with sensitization to the hapten diphenylcyclopropenone (DPC). This clonotype was obtained from a man under 40 with alopecia areata. Some clones in this sample may be carry-over from other donors' samples. In DNA, the CDR3 is TGTGCCAGCTCACCGACAGGGGGGTCTGGGGCCAACGTCCTGACTTTC. This translates into CASSPTGGSGANVLTF.